What follows are 10 T cell receptor beta chains derived from one specimen sequenced in a study of T cells in Graves' hyperthyroidism and ophthalmopathy. Researchers took RNA transcripts and amplified the TCR beta CDR3 regions from them. TCR CDR3 regions were first amplified by RT-PCR with HTBI primers. One entry per CDR3 protein, called by TCRdb with MiXCR from the multiplex PCR reads. This sample carries 300,000 to 450,000 distinct CDR3 sequences, around 15% of them seen once, and the ten largest clones take about 18%. Sequencing was performed on blood. The receptor source for this set is a woman in her 30s with Graves' ophthalmopathy.

This clonotype showed up many times. The chain carries TRBV29-1 and TRBJ2-1, with 10 positions matching TRBD2. CDR3 size: 13 residues. CDR1 is SQVTM and CDR2 is ANQGSEA in the germline V gene. V lost 4 bases to trimming and J lost 3 bases; unmatched junction nucleotides: 0. The CDR3 loop is CSVGTSGYNEQFF. Here the CDR3 DNA reads TGCAGCGTTGGGACTAGCGGCTACAATGAGCAGTTCTTC.

The chain links TRBV7-9 to TRBJ2-7; unclear D gene. Germline assignment: CDR1 SEHNR and CDR2 FQNEAQ (reference sequence). V was clipped by 2 bases and J by 4 bases, with 9 bases between them. This CDR3 region has 13 residues. The chain's CDR3 is CASSLMGLYEQYF. CDR3 coding DNA: TGTGCCAGCAGCTTAATGGGATTATACGAGCAGTACTTC.

In this sample, this clonotype turned up many times. The chain employs TRBV5-5 and TRBJ1-2; no reliable D call. Deletions cut 3 bases from V and 0 bases from J, with 12 bases between. Germline V lookup: CDR1 SGHKS, CDR2 YYEKEE (reference sequence). The CDR3 is made up of 15 amino acids. CDR3 protein: CASSSTADANYGYTF. CDR3 DNA sequence: TGTGCCAGCAGCTCCACAGCCGACGCTAACTATGGCTACACCTTC. The variable domain in full, completed from reference TRBV5-5 and TRBJ1-2, reads DAGVTQSPTHLIKTRGQQVTLRCSPISGHKSVSWYQQVLGQGPQFIFQYYEKEERGRGNFPDRFSARQFPNYSSELNVNALLLGDSALYLCASSSTADANYGYTFGSGTRLTVV.

This clonotype was detected ten times or more. The chain combines TRBV18 with TRBJ2-1, with a tentative D call TRBD2 (6 bases). CDR3 size: 16 residues. Germline loops: CDR1 KGHSH, CDR2 LQKENI. Deletions cut 1 base from V and 8 bases from J, with 18 bases between. CDR3 DNA: TGTGCCAGCTCACCACTCCGGGACTGGGGTAGCTATGAGCAGTTCTTC. This gives the protein CASSPLRDWGSYEQFF.

In this sample, this clonotype turned up many times. DNA for the CDR3: TGTGCCAGCATAGGCGGGGGGCCAATTATAACAGATACGCAGTATTTT. It is translated as CASIGGGPIITDTQYF. The rearrangement joins TRBV12-3 or TRBV12-4 to TRBJ2-3; the match to TRBD2 covers 8 bases. The CDR3 runs 16 residues. V dropped 7 bases and J dropped 3; count of bases not matched to a gene: 12.

This clonotype was recorded at least ten times. V is TRBV3-1 and J is TRBJ1-1; the match to TRBD1 covers 8 bases. Germline CDR1 and CDR2: LGHDT and YNNKEL (reference sequence). V was clipped by 4 bases and J by 6 bases; unmatched bases: 13. The CDR3 covers 16 residues. CDR3: CASSLDSGTGGSEAFF. For the CDR3, the DNA is TGTGCCAGCAGCCTCGACTCGGGGACAGGTGGATCTGAAGCTTTCTTT. The full variable domain, its missing parts supplied by reference TRBV3-1 and TRBJ1-1, is DTAVSQTPKYLVTQMGNDKSIKCEQNLGHDTMYWYKQDSKKFLKIMFSYNNKELIINETVPNRFSPKSPDKAHLNLHINSLELGDSAVYFCASSLDSGTGGSEAFFGQGTRLTVV.

This clonotype was seen ten or more times. The chain combines TRBV10-2 with TRBJ2-3; tentatively, D is TRBD1 (6 bases). V was pared by 8 bases and J by 5 bases, with 17 bases between. CDR1 is WSHSY, CDR2 SAAADI, per germline. The CDR3 extends over 14 amino acids. The CDR3 region is CASCRQAHGDTQYF. The CDR3 DNA reads as TGCGCCAGCTGTCGACAGGCGCACGGAGATACGCAGTATTTT.

The chain employs TRBV4-2 and TRBJ2-7; 9 bases are shared with TRBD2. J lost 4 bases, V lost 0 bases, and 10 bases had no gene match. The CDR3 contains 17 residues. CDR1 and CDR2 (germline): LGHNA, YNFKEQ. Here the CDR3 DNA reads TGTGCCAGCAGCCAAGAACTAGCGGGTGGACCCAATTACGAGCAGTACTTC. Protein sequence: CASSQELAGGPNYEQYF.

The chain couples TRBV7-6 to TRBJ2-5, with D unresolved. This CDR3 region has 14 residues. CDR1 and CDR2 (germline): SGHVS, FNYEAQ. Trimming stripped 3 bases from V and 5 bases from J, with 13 bases between. CDR3 bases: TGTGCCAGCAGCTTGCCCGGGCTAGGGGAGACCCAGTACTTC. This gives the protein CASSLPGLGETQYF.

Comments on this clonotype: A single base separates this from a much larger clone, so it may be a read error. The rearrangement links TRBV20-1 to TRBJ1-2, with D possibly matching TRBD1 (5 bases). V lost 3 bases and J lost 6, with 17 bases in between. Germline assignment: CDR1 DFQATT and CDR2 SNEGSKA (reference sequence). The CDR3 is 14 residues long. CDR3 sequence (DNA): TGCAGTGCTAGCACCGGGACGGGAAGCAATGGCTACACCTTC. It specifies CSASTGTGSNGYTF.